This T cell receptor beta chain came from a study of PD-L1 blockade in urothelial cancer. Study overall: Prior chemotherapy regimens per patient numbered 0 to 3. After treatment start, blood was analyzed at 3 weeks (second dose) and at 6 weeks.

The protocol was immunoSEQ multiplex PCR, while the TCRdb copy is restricted to in-frame clones and leaves out a portion. Of 50,000 to 75,000 clones listed, roughly 77% were seen once; the top ten hold about 1.6%. The time point here: pretreatment peripheral blood. This TCR was recovered from a man between 70 and 80 years old with urothelial cancer. Sequenced material: PBMCs, taken around atezolizumab (anti-PD-L1) treatment.

CDR3 DNA sequence: TGTGCCAGCAGCCTACAGGGCTCTGAAGCTTTCTTT. This codes for CASSLQGSEAFF. The chain links TRBV14 to TRBJ1-1, with a weak D call TRBD1 (6 bases). Per the germline V gene, CDR1 is SGHDN and CDR2 is FVKESK. V gave up 4 bases and J gave up 6 bases, with 9 bases separating them. The CDR3 covers 12 residues.